This TCR beta chain was sequenced for a study of spatial heterogeneity in lung cancer. Study-wide background: Compared with alpha-chain sequences, beta-chain sequences were consistently detected in greater numbers. The average count in raw reads for each unique TCR and UMI combination exceeded eight appearances.

TCRdb re-derived calls from the 5' RACE reads in MiXCR, one entry per CDR3 protein. The profile shows 7,500 to 10,000 distinct CDR3 sequences, roughly 50% of them singletons. Time point of the sample: sample taken at primary tumor resection. V lost 1 base to trimming and J lost 8 bases, with 13 bases between them. CDR1 and CDR2 (germline): DFQATT, SNEGSKA (reference sequence). This CDR3 is 13 amino acids long. Findings of the study overall: Expanded TCR counts, ubiquitous and regional, correlated respectively with ubiquitous and regional nonsynonymous mutation counts. The study found that expanded intratumoral alpha and beta TCR counts tracked tumor mutation counts. Approximate estimated coverage of tumor T cells amounted to 7% for alpha and 11% to 15% for beta chains.

This clonotype was seen a few times. Its antigen remains unknown. Within a library made for alpha chains, this beta chain is off target, and its count is uninformative. This TCR came from a female donor with early-stage non-small cell lung cancer. V usage is TRBV20-1 and J usage is TRBJ2-3; D unresolved. The material was lung tumor tissue, obtained at surgery. CDR3 DNA sequence: TGCAGTGCTAGAGCACCCAACGGTGGTACGCAGTATTTT. It is translated as CSARAPNGGTQYF.